This T cell receptor beta chain was sequenced for a study of shared clonotypes between healthy human individuals. Study findings and constraints: Only a few donors were included, so the genetic and exposure-history diversity represented was limited.

Only Caucasian adults living in Nashville, Tennessee served as donors. The CDR3 contains 15 residues. Germline V gene data show CDR1 as SEHNR and CDR2 as FQNEAQ (reference sequence). V was cut by 3 bases and J by 8 bases, with 14 bases left in between. TCRdb's table, derived via immunoSEQ multiplex PCR, lists solely in-frame clones and lacks some. This sample has about 1 million clones, with around 82% found just once. A remark on this clone: Its antigen is not known.

The sequence was obtained from a man aged 18 to 35 in good health. Some clones in this sample may be carry-over from other donors' samples. The genes are TRBV7-9 and TRBJ1-6; maybe TRBD1 (5 bases). Input material: memory CD4+ T cells from PBMCs. Sample subset: CD45RA-negative fraction. This CDR3 is CASSLGGPGDSPLHF. The CDR3 DNA follows: TGTGCCAGCAGCTTGGGGGGACCTGGGGATTCACCCCTCCACTTT.